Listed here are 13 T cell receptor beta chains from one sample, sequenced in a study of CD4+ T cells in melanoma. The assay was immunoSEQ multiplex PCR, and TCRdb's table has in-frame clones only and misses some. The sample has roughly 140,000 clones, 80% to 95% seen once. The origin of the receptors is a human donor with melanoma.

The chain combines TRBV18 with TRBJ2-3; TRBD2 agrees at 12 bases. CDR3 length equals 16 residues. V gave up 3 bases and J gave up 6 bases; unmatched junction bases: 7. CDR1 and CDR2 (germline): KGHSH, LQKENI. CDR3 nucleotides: TGTGCCAGCTCACCTTCCAGGACTAGCGGGACTGATACGCAGTATTTT. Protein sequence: CASSPSRTSGTDTQYF. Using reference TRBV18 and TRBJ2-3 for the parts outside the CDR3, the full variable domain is NAGVMQNPRHLVRRRGQEARLRCSPMKGHSHVYWYRQLPEEGLKFMVYLQKENIIDESGMPKERFSAEFPKEGPSILRIQQVVRGDSAAYFCASSPSRTSGTDTQYFGPGTRLTVL.

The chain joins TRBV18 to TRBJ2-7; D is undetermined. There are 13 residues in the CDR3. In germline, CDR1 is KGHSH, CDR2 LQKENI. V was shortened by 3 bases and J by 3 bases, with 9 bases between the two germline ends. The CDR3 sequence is CASSPLQNYEQYF. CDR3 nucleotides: TGTGCCAGCTCACCTTTGCAGAACTACGAGCAGTACTTC.

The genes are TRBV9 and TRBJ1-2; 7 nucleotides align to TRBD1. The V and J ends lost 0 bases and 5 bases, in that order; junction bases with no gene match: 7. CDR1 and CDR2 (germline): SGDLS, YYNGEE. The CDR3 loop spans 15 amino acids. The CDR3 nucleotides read TGTGCCAGCAGCGTAGGAGTGCCAGGGGGGTATGGCTACACCTTC. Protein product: CASSVGVPGGYGYTF.

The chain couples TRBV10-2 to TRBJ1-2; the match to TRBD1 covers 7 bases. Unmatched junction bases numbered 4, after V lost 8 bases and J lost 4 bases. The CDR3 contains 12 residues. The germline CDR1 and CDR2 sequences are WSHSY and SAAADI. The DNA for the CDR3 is TGCGCCAGCCTACAGGGGACCTATGGCTACACCTTC. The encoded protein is CASLQGTYGYTF.

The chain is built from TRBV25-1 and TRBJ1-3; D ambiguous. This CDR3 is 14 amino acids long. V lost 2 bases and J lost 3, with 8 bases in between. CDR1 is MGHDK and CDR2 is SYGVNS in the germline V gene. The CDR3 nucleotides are TGTGCCAGCAGTGAAGACGGGTATGGAAACACCATATATTTT. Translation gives CASSEDGYGNTIYF.

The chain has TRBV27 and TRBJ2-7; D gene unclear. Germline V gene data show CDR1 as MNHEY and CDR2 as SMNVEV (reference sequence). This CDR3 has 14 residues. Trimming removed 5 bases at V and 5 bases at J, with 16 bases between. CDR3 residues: CASSPNQIRHEQYF. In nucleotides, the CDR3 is TGTGCCAGCAGTCCGAACCAGATCCGCCACGAGCAGTACTTC.

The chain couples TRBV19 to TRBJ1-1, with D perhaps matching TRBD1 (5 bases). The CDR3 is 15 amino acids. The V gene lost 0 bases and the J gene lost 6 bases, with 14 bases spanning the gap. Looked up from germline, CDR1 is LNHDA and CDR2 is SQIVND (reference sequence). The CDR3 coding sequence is TGTGCCAGTAGTATAGAAGCGGGGAGGGGCGCTGAAGCTTTCTTT. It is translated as CASSIEAGRGAEAFF.

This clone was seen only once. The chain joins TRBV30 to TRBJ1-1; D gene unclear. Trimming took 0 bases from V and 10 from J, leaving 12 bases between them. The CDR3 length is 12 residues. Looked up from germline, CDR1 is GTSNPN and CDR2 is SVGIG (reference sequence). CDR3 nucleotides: TGTGCCTGGAGTGTACAATCCAAGCGAGCTTTCTTT. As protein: CAWSVQSKRAFF.

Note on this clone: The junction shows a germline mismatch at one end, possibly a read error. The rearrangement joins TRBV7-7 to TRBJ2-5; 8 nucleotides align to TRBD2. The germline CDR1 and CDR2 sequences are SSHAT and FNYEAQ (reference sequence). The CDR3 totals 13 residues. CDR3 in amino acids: CASSLAGFQTQYF. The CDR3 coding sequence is TGTGCTAGCAGCTTAGCGGGGTTCCAGACCCAGTACTTC.

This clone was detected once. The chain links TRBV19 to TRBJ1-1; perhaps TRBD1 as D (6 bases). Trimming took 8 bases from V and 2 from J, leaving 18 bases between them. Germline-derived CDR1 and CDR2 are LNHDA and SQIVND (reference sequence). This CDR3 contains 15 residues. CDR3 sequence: CASQGFRTRNTEAFF. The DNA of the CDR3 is TGTGCCAGTCAGGGGTTTAGGACTCGCAACACTGAAGCTTTCTTT.

CDR3 bases: TGTGCCAGCAGGAGGACAGAGAATCAGCCCCAGCATTTT. Residues: CASRRTENQPQHF. The chain employs TRBV6-5 and TRBJ1-5, with D maybe TRBD1 (6 bases). CDR3 length equals 13 residues. Germline V gene data show CDR1 as MNHEY and CDR2 as SVGAGI. Trimming pared 6 bases from V and 4 bases from J, leaving 10 bases between.

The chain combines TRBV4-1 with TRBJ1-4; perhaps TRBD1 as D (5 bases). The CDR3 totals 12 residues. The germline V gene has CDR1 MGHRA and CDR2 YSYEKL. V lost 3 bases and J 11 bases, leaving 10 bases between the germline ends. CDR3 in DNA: TGCGCCAGCAGCCATCGCGGGGGGAAACTGTTTTTT. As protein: CASSHRGGKLFF.

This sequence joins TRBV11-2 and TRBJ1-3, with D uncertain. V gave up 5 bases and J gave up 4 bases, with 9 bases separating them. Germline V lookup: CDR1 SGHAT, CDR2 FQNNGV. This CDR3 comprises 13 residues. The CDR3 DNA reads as TGTGCCAGCAGCACGCCGCCGGGAAACACCATATATTTT. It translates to CASSTPPGNTIYF.